The rows below give T cell receptor beta chains drawn from one sample of a study of blood T cells in healthy people across ages. A single record per CDR3 protein comes from TCRdb applying MiXCR to the 5' RACE reads. Of 1.5 million to 2 million distinct CDR3 sequences in the sample, around 35% were seen once. Sequenced input: blood. The receptors come from a woman under 40 in good health. CDR3s include the opening cysteine and the closing phenylalanine or tryptophan. The D gene is left open where the match is weak. Clone size is stated in some rows and not others, as once, few, many or a class when expanded.

NA NA TRBJ1-1 TRBV4-1 TGCGCCAGCAGCCGATACGGGACCAACACTGAAGCTTTCTTT CASSRYGTNTEAFF
NA NA TRBJ1-5 TRBV6-6 TGTGCCAGCAGTTCTTTTGATCGGCCCCAGCATTTT CASSSFDRPQHF
NA TRBD1 TRBJ2-7 TRBV20-1 TGCAGTGCTCACGGACAGGAAGCTCTGGGGGAGCAGTACTTC CSAHGQEALGEQYF
many NA TRBJ1-1 TRBV7-2 TGTGCCAGCAGCTTAAGACAGGCGTCCGCTGAAGCTTTCTTT CASSLRQASAEAFF
many TRBD2 TRBJ2-3 TRBV20-1 TGCAGTGCTAGTAAACGATCTAGCGGTGCAATCACAGATACGCAGTATTTT CSASKRSSGAITDTQYF
once TRBD1 TRBJ2-7 TRBV13 TGTGCCAGCAGCCCGGACAGGGGGCGTATGTACTTC CASSPDRGRMYF
few NA TRBJ2-7 TRBV9 TGTGCCAGCAGCGTCTTTTATACGCCCTCCTACGAGCAGTACTTC CASSVFYTPSYEQYF
NA NA TRBJ2-1 TRBV15 TGTGCCACCAGCAGACCCCCTGGGGGCCAAAAAGTCTACAATGAGCAGTTCTTC CATSRPPGGQKVYNEQFF
NA NA TRBJ1-2 TRBV2 TGTGCCAGCAGTGAAAATCGGTTCAACTATGGCTACACCTTC CASSENRFNYGYTF
NA TRBD1 TRBJ1-2 TRBV24-1 TGTGCCACCAGTGAGTTCGACAGGGGTGTCTATGGCTACACCTTC CATSEFDRGVYGYTF
NA TRBD1 TRBJ2-2 TRBV12-3/TRBV12-4 TGTGCCAGCAGTTCCTGGACAGGAGACACCGGGGAGCTGTTTTTT CASSSWTGDTGELFF
few TRBD2 TRBJ2-5 TRBV6-5 TGTGCCAGCAGTTACCTTAGCGGGGGCTCCTCTTCGGCCCAGTACTTC CASSYLSGGSSSAQYF
NA TRBD1 TRBJ1-6 TRBV20-1 TGCAGTGCTACGGACAGGGCAATCTCTTCACCCCTCCACTTT CSATDRAISSPLHF
NA TRBD1 TRBJ1-2 TRBV4-1 TGCGCCAGCAAGACCCTACCACAGGGACAGGGCCAAGGCTACATCTTC CASKTLPQGQGQGYIF
NA NA TRBJ2-1 TRBV28 NA CASSNFRFGAGNEQFF
few NA TRBJ1-3 TRBV7-9 TGTGCCAGCAGCTTGGGGGACTCTGGAAACACCATATATTTT CASSLGDSGNTIYF
NA NA TRBJ2-6 TRBV4-1 TGCGCCAGCAGCCAAGATGGTTGGGGGGCCAACGTCCTGACTTTC CASSQDGWGANVLTF
NA TRBD2 TRBJ2-5 TRBV4-1 TGCGCCAGCAGCCAAGATGCGGGGGGCGTGGAGACCCAGTACTTC CASSQDAGGVETQYF
NA TRBD2 TRBJ2-7 TRBV19 TGTGCCAGTAGTATTGCGTACCCTAGCGGCTCCTACGAGCAGTACTTC CASSIAYPSGSYEQYF
once TRBD1 TRBJ2-7 TRBV20-1 TGCAGTGCTAACCATGACAGGGGTGGATACGAGCAGTACTTC CSANHDRGGYEQYF
many TRBD1 TRBJ2-7 TRBV5-6 TGTGCCAGCAGCTTGGAGCGGGACAGGGAGTCCCCCTACGAGCAGTACTTC CASSLERDRESPYEQYF
NA NA TRBJ2-2 TRBV20-1 TGCAGTGCTCCCAAGCCCAGGGGCGCGTCCGGGGAGCTGTTTTTT CSAPKPRGASGELFF
NA NA TRBJ1-1 TRBV6-1 TGTGCCAGCACCAGGACCCCCGGAGCTTTCTTT CASTRTPGAFF
few NA TRBJ1-1 TRBV6-1 TGTGCCAGCAGTGAATGGGGGACTGAAGCTTTCTTT CASSEWGTEAFF
NA TRBD2 TRBJ2-5 TRBV5-1 TGCGCCAGCAGCACGGGACTAGCGGGAGCCTACCAAGAGACCCAGTACTTC CASSTGLAGAYQETQYF
NA NA TRBJ2-7 TRBV14 TGTGCCAGCAGCCCCTACTTAGGGGGACCCCTGTCCTACGAGCAGTACTTC CASSPYLGGPLSYEQYF
once TRBD1 TRBJ2-3 TRBV24-1 TGTGCCACCAGTGTGACCGGGACAGGGGTGACAGATACGCAGTATTTT CATSVTGTGVTDTQYF
few NA TRBJ2-6 TRBV6-2/TRBV6-3 TGTGCCAGCAGTCCCGACAGATCTGGGGCCAACGTCCTGACTTTC CASSPDRSGANVLTF
NA TRBD2 TRBJ2-3 TRBV13 TGTGCCAGCAGCGCCCGGGGTAGCGGGAGTGTCACAGATACGCAGTATTTT CASSARGSGSVTDTQYF
NA TRBD2 TRBJ2-3 TRBV6-2/TRBV6-3 TGTGCCAGCAGTTACGGCTGGACTAGCGGCACAGATACGCAGTATTTT CASSYGWTSGTDTQYF
NA NA TRBJ2-5 TRBV7-3 TGTGCCAGCAGCCCGACCCGCACTGAGACCCAGTACTTC CASSPTRTETQYF
NA NA TRBJ2-5 TRBV20-1 TGCAGTGCTAGTGCGCGTGTAGAGACCCAGTACTTC CSASARVETQYF
many NA TRBJ2-7 TRBV12-3/TRBV12-4 TGTGCCAGCAGTAGTTCAGGGTATAGTGGGGAGCAGTACTTC CASSSSGYSGEQYF
many TRBD1 TRBJ2-1 TRBV10-3 TGTGCCATCAGTGAGTCGACAGGGGCCTACAATGAGCAGTTCTTC CAISESTGAYNEQFF
few NA TRBJ1-2 TRBV6-5 TGTGCCAGCCGACCGGGGGGCCTAGGGTATGGCTACACCTTC CASRPGGLGYGYTF
NA NA TRBJ1-6 TRBV3-1 TGTGCCAGCAGCCAAGGACTGTGGACAGAGCTATATTCACCCCTCCACTTT CASSQGLWTELYSPLHF
NA NA TRBJ2-7 TRBV28 TGTGCCAGCAGTTCTGGGGCGCCTGGCGAGCAGTACTTC CASSSGAPGEQYF
many NA TRBJ2-1 TRBV7-9 TGTGCCAGCAGTCTCCTATGGGGGGAGCAGTTCTTC CASSLLWGEQFF
NA TRBD2 TRBJ2-7 TRBV28 TGTGCCAGCAGTTTCGGGAGGGCCCGGGGATACGAGCAGTACTTC CASSFGRARGYEQYF
many NA TRBJ2-3 TRBV20-1 TGCAGTGCTAGTACTACCCACCCCACACTCGCAAGCGTAAGGAACACAGATACGCAGTATTTT CSASTTHPTLASVRNTDTQYF
NA NA TRBJ2-7 TRBV11-2 TGTGCCAGCAGCTTTAATGGACAGCATACCTACGAGCAGTACTTC CASSFNGQHTYEQYF
NA NA TRBJ2-7 TRBV27 TGTGCCAGCAGTTTGGGAGGTAGAGGGGGAGCGAAATACGAGCAGTACTTC CASSLGGRGGAKYEQYF
NA NA TRBJ1-5 TRBV19 TGTGCCAGTGGCTGGGGGGGTGGCAATCAGCCCCAGCATTTT CASGWGGGNQPQHF
NA NA TRBJ1-4 TRBV6-5 TGTGCCAGCAGTAGGTCTCGGCAGGTTGAAAAACTGTTTTTT CASSRSRQVEKLFF
once NA TRBJ1-2 TRBV5-1 TGCGCCAGCAGCCAAGGTGCGACCGGGACCCAACCCCCTAACTATGGCTACACCTTC CASSQGATGTQPPNYGYTF
NA TRBD2 TRBJ2-1 TRBV29-1 TGCAGCGTTGAAGGTCCCTCTAGCGGGGAACCTTACAATGAGCAGTTCTTC CSVEGPSSGEPYNEQFF
many NA TRBJ2-1 TRBV29-1 TGCAGCGTTGAACTAGTCAATGAGCAGTTCTTC CSVELVNEQFF
NA NA TRBJ2-1 TRBV24-1 TGTGCCACCAGTGACGAGGGGAATGAGCAGTTCTTC CATSDEGNEQFF
few TRBD2 TRBJ2-1 TRBV20-1 TGCAGTGCTAGAGCTGTACTAGCGGTGGATGAGCAGTTCTTC CSARAVLAVDEQFF
few NA TRBJ2-1 TRBV15 TGTGCCACCAGCAGAGATCCGAGGAGCCCCACTGAGCAGTTCTTC CATSRDPRSPTEQFF
NA TRBD2 TRBJ2-1 TRBV5-4 TGTGCCAGCAGCCCGGGACTAGACAACAATGAGCAGTTCTTC CASSPGLDNNEQFF
few TRBD1 TRBJ1-2 TRBV29-1 TGCAGCGTATCCGGGACAGGGGATTTTGGCTACACCTTC CSVSGTGDFGYTF
few NA TRBJ2-1 TRBV10-2 TGCGCCAGCAGTGATGGGTTGCGGGAGCAGTTCTTC CASSDGLREQFF
NA NA TRBJ2-4 TRBV10-3 TGTGCCATCAGTGAGTCGAAAGCTGTCCCAGGGTGTAATCAGTACTTC CAISESKAVPGCNQYF